This TCR beta chain was obtained from a study of a mutant IDH1 vaccine in newly diagnosed glioma. The V end was cut by 4 bases, the J end by 5 bases, with 9 bases between. CDR1 and CDR2 (germline): SNHLY, FYNNEI. This CDR3 comprises 13 residues. Time point given: baseline, week 1 (first vaccination visit). Treatment of the sample: pre-vaccination baseline after standard-of-care therapy. Every donor had a new WHO grade 3 or 4 astrocytoma that was IDH1-mutant, with loss of nuclear ATRX. Assay used: immunoSEQ multiplex PCR; TCRdb lists only in-frame clones, some missing. The profile shows tens of thousands of clones, approximately 85% of them singletons.

The V and J genes are TRBV2 and TRBJ2-4, with D possibly matching TRBD2 (5 bases). The TCR sequence derives from a man aged 40-49 years with glioma. The sequences come from PBMCs, collected from a glioma patient treated with radiotherapy, temozolomide or both. CDR3 in DNA: TGTGCCAGCAGTGGAGGGTGGGAAAACATTCAGTACTTC. It codes for CASSGGWENIQYF.